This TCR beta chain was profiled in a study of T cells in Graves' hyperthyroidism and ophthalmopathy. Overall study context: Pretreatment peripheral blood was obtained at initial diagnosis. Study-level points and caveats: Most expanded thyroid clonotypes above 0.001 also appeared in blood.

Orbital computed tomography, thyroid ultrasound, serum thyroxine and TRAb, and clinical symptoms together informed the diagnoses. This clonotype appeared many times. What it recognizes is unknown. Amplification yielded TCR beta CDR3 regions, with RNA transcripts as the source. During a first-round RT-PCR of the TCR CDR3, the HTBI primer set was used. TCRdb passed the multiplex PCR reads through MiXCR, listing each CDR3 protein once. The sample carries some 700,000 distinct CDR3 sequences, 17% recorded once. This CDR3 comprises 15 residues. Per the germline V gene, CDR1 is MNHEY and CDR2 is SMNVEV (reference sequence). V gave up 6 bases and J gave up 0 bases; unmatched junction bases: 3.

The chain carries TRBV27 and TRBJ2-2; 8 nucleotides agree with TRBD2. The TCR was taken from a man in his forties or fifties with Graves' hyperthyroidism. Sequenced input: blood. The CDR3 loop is CASSRSGTNTGELFF. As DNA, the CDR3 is TGTGCCAGCAGCCGTAGCGGGACGAACACCGGGGAGCTGTTTTTT.